A single TCR beta chain is shown here with its context. These data come from a study of shared clonotypes between healthy human individuals. V dropped 0 bases and J dropped 4 bases, with 9 bases sitting between them. This CDR3 spans 14 amino acids. Germline lookup yields CDR1 KGHSH and CDR2 LQKENI. TCRdb's copy holds only in-frame clones and misses some; the assay was immunoSEQ multiplex PCR. Here the sample spans a few million clones, around nine tenths being singletons. Sequencing input: naive CD4+ T cells sorted from blood. Stated subset: CD45RA+ positively selected. This clonotype was sampled from a man between 18 and 35 years old in good health. The V call is TRBV18, the J call TRBJ2-5; maybe TRBD2 (6 bases). CDR3 sequence: CASSPPAAGETQYF. DNA for the CDR3: TGTGCCAGCTCACCACCGGCAGCGGGAGAGACCCAGTACTTC.